One sample yielded the 5 T cell receptor beta chains listed below, sequenced in a study of identical twins. TCRdb re-called the 5' RACE reads through MiXCR, storing one row per CDR3 protein. The table includes approximately 600,000 distinct CDR3 sequences, around 7.4% detected once. Separately, the same data were catalogued under a study of yellow fever vaccine responses in identical twins.

The sequenced sample consisted of PBMCs. The receptors come from a young woman in good health.

The gene calls are TRBV10-3 and TRBJ1-3, with D hard to call. There are 12 residues in the CDR3. Germline-derived CDR1 and CDR2 are ENHRY and SYGVKD. The V end was cut by 2 bases, the J end by 4 bases, with 3 bases between. The CDR3 DNA follows: TGTGCCATCAGTGAGACCGGAAACACCATATATTTT. It is translated as CAISETGNTIYF.

This clonotype occurred a few times. V and J are TRBV11-3 and TRBJ2-7; TRBD1 agrees at 7 bases. V was clipped by 1 base and J by 0 bases; unmatched bases: 6. Germline V lookup: CDR1 SGHNT, CDR2 YENEEA. CDR3 size: 16 residues. The CDR3 nucleotides read TGTGCCAGCAGCTTAGTTTTGGGACAGACCTCCTACGAGCAGTACTTC. Its protein is CASSLVLGQTSYEQYF.

Many counts were recorded for this clonotype. The chain combines TRBV6-1 with TRBJ2-2, with D possibly TRBD1 on 8 matching bases. Germline CDR1 is MNHNS and CDR2 is SASEGT. The V and J ends lost 6 bases and 4 bases respectively, with 18 bases between them. This CDR3 region has 16 residues. The CDR3, as DNA: TGTGCCAGCAGCCCACAGGGGGGGCGAGTCACCGGGGAGCTGTTTTTT. It codes for CASSPQGGRVTGELFF.

The V call is TRBV3-1, the J call TRBJ2-6, with D uncertain. Germline V CDR1 and CDR2: LGHDT, YNNKEL (reference sequence). This CDR3 has 16 residues. Trimming left V 2 bases short and J 1 base short, with 9 bases between. The CDR3 DNA sequence: TGTGCCAGCAGCCAACGTTTAGGGTCTGGGGCCAACGTCCTGACTTTC. Amino acids: CASSQRLGSGANVLTF.

This clonotype has more than one count but fewer than ten. The rearrangement joins TRBV10-3 to TRBJ2-5; 10 bases are shared with TRBD1. This CDR3 has 16 residues. J was trimmed by 5 bases and V by 2 bases; bases with no gene match: 8. CDR1 and CDR2 (germline): ENHRY, SYGVKD. The CDR3 reads CAISEAGTGVRETQYF. CDR3 bases: TGTGCCATCAGTGAGGCCGGGACAGGGGTGCGGGAGACCCAGTACTTC.